This T cell receptor (beta chain) is drawn from a study of T cells after posttransplantation cyclophosphamide. Notes on the study in general: Tissue-infiltrating T cells from skin or gut overlapped little with blood T cells. Later blood repertoires were often dominated by clones from the donor CD8+ memory compartment. TRB clonality was highly associated with recipient CMV seropositivity and reactivation.

Assay used: immunoSEQ multiplex PCR; TCRdb lists only in-frame clones, some missing. There are tens of thousands of clones in the sample, none observed a single time. Treatment was busulfan-fludarabine conditioning, a marrow graft, and cyclophosphamide on days +3 and +4. In this sample, this clone turned up many times. The target antigen is unknown. The CDR3 sequence is 12 residues long. The V gene's germline CDR1 is LNHDA and CDR2 SQIVND (reference sequence). V lost 1 base and J 7 bases, leaving 5 bases between the germline ends. This receptor was identified in a male patient aged 18 to 35 who received an allogeneic stem cell transplant from a related donor, was CMV-positive, and had no GVHD. A subset of T cells may come from the graft donor. J is TRBJ2-1 and V is TRBV19; D unclear. This material consisted of PBMCs, taken after allogeneic stem cell transplant with posttransplant cyclophosphamide. In DNA, the CDR3 is TGTGCCAGTAGTATAGGTCCGAATGAGCAGTTCTTC. This encodes CASSIGPNEQFF.